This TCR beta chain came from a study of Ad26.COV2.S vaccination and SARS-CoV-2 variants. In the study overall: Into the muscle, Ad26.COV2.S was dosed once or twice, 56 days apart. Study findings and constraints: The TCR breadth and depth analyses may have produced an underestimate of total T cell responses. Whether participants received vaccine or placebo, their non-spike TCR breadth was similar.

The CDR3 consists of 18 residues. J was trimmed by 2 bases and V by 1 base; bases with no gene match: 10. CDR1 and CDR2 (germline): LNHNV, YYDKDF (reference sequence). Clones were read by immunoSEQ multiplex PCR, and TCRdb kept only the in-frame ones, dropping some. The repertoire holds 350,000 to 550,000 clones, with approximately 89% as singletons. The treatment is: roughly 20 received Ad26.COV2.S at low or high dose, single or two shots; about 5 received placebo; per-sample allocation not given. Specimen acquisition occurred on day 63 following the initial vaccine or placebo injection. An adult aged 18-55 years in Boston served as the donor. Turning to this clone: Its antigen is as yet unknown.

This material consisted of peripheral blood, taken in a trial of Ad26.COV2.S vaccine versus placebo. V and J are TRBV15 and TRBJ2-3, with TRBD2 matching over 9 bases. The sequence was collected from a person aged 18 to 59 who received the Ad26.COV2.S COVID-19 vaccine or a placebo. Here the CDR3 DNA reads TGTGCCACCAGCAGAGTGCTAGCGGGACCATCTTACACAGATACGCAGTATTTT. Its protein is CATSRVLAGPSYTDTQYF.